The 18 T cell receptor beta chains below come from one sample, sequenced in a study of early T cells in non-severe SARS-CoV-2 infection. A single record per CDR3 protein comes from TCRdb applying MiXCR to the 5' RACE reads. Here the sample spans just under 65,000 distinct CDR3 sequences, around 10% being singletons. This specimen consisted of whole blood, obtained at baseline. The receptor source for this set is an adult who was a healthcare worker with PCR-confirmed SARS-CoV-2 infection or an uninfected control (not recorded which).

This clonotype has just a few counts. The gene calls are TRBV20-1 and TRBJ1-6; D is undetermined. Germline CDR1 DFQATT, CDR2 SNEGSKA (reference sequence). The CDR3 runs to 13 residues. Trimming took 3 bases from V and 1 from J, leaving 4 bases between them. CDR3 region: CSASGSYNSPLHF. The DNA for the CDR3 is TGCAGTGCTAGCGGATCCTATAATTCACCCCTCCACTTT.

This clonotype was observed a handful of times. The chain carries TRBV7-6 and TRBJ2-7; a weak D match, TRBD1 (5 bases). V lost 0 bases and J lost 3, with 9 bases in between. The CDR3 contains 14 residues. Looked up from germline, CDR1 is SGHVS and CDR2 is FNYEAQ. CDR3 in DNA: TGTGCCAGCAGCTTAGCCCAGGGTAACTACGAGCAGTACTTC. Translation: CASSLAQGNYEQYF.

The table lists this clonotype with a few counts. The chain carries TRBV6-2 or TRBV6-3 and TRBJ2-7, with 7 bases fitting TRBD1. This CDR3 region has 15 residues. The germline CDR1 and CDR2 sequences are MNHEY and SVGEGT. The V gene end was trimmed by 6 bases and the J gene end by 7 bases; junction bases not matched to a gene: 15. CDR3 in amino acids: CASSSDRASRQEQYF. The CDR3 DNA is TGTGCCAGCAGCTCAGACAGGGCTTCGCGCCAAGAGCAGTACTTC.

Ten or more counts support this clonotype. This sequence joins TRBV7-8 and TRBJ1-1; 7 positions agree with TRBD1. With 3 bases clipped from V and 5 bases from J, the junction kept 6 bases outside the gene matches. CDR3 length: 14 residues. Germline V gives CDR1 SGHVS, CDR2 FQNEAQ. The CDR3 nucleotides are TGTGCCAGCAGCTTGGGACAGCCAAAAACTGAAGCTTTCTTT. Translation: CASSLGQPKTEAFF.

The J gene is TRBJ2-2, the V gene TRBV7-6; TRBD1 matches at 9 bases. After removal of 5 bases from V and 3 bases from J, the junction contained 7 bases not matched to a gene. The CDR3 is 16 residues long. Germline V gives CDR1 SGHVS, CDR2 FNYEAQ. CDR3 nucleotides: TGTGCCAGCAGCACAACCGGGACAGGGCACACCGGGGAGCTGTTTTTT. Translated: CASSTTGTGHTGELFF.

A few counts support this clonotype. The chain joins TRBV7-8 to TRBJ1-2; 9 nucleotides agree with TRBD1. The ends lost 5 bases at V and 5 bases at J; junction bases unmatched: 12. The CDR3 runs 16 residues. Germline V gene lookup returns CDR1 SGHVS and CDR2 FQNEAQ. The CDR3 reads CASSHRDRDDRYGYTF. DNA for the CDR3: TGTGCCAGCAGCCACCGGGACAGGGATGACCGGTATGGCTACACCTTC.

The CDR3 bases are TGTGCCAGCAGTTTCATTAGCGGGGGGTTCACAGATACGCAGTATTTT. Translation gives CASSFISGGFTDTQYF. V is TRBV12-3 or TRBV12-4 and J is TRBJ2-3, with 10 positions matching TRBD2. This CDR3 comprises 16 residues. V lost 3 bases, J lost 2 bases, and 5 bases stayed unmatched.

The rearrangement links TRBV30 to TRBJ1-1; TRBD1 agrees at 7 bases. Trimming cost V 0 bases and J 4 bases; bases outside gene matches: 5. The germline gives CDR1 GTSNPN, CDR2 SVGIG (reference sequence). This CDR3 is built from 14 residues. The CDR3 is CAWSVSGGFTEAFF. CDR3 sequence (DNA): TGTGCCTGGAGTGTCTCAGGGGGTTTCACTGAAGCTTTCTTT. Full variable domain (rest looked up from reference TRBV30 and TRBJ1-1): SQTIHQWPATLVQPVGSPLSLECTVEGTSNPNLYWYRQAAGRGLQLLFYSVGIGQISSEVPQNLSASRPQDRQFILSSKKLLLSDSGFYLCAWSVSGGFTEAFFGQGTRLTVV.

This clonotype was observed at least ten times. The chain links TRBV5-1 to TRBJ1-2; D remains unclear. With 6 bases removed from V and 3 bases from J, the gap between germline ends came to 18 bases. Germline CDR1 SGHRS, CDR2 YFSETQ. This CDR3 contains 15 residues. The DNA for the CDR3 is TGCGCCAGCACCCTAACCCCATTCGTATACTATGGCTACACCTTC. It is translated as CASTLTPFVYYGYTF. Full variable domain (rest looked up from reference TRBV5-1 and TRBJ1-2): KAGVTQTPRYLIKTRGQQVTLSCSPISGHRSVSWYQQTPGQGLQFLFEYFSETQRNKGNFPGRFSGRQFSNSRSEMNVSTLELGDSALYLCASTLTPFVYYGYTFGSGTRLTVV.

As regards this clonotype: A much larger clone is a single base away; this may be a read error. The chain recombines TRBV27 with TRBJ2-4; 9 nucleotides agree with TRBD1. The CDR3 sequence is 14 residues long. CDR1 is MNHEY, CDR2 SMNVEV, per germline (reference sequence). The CDR3 nucleotides read TGTACCAGCAGTTCAAGGACAGGGGATAACATTCAGTACTTC. Its protein is CTSSSRTGDNIQYF.

This chain joins TRBV19 and TRBJ2-1; TRBD2 agrees at 9 bases. CDR1 LNHDA and CDR2 SQIVND come from the germline V gene (reference sequence). This CDR3 has 15 residues. J was trimmed by 3 bases and V by 5 bases; bases with no gene match: 5. CDR3 residues: CASSVSSGDYNEQFF. In DNA form, the CDR3 reads TGTGCCAGTAGTGTATCTAGCGGGGACTACAATGAGCAGTTCTTC.

The chain is built from TRBV6-6 and TRBJ1-5; the match to TRBD1 covers 8 bases. Looked up from germline, CDR1 is MNHNY and CDR2 is SVGAGI (reference sequence). The CDR3 runs to 15 residues. With 6 bases clipped from V and 5 bases from J, the junction kept 9 bases outside the gene matches. The CDR3 spells CASSPDRGFYQPQHF. CDR3 in DNA: TGTGCCAGCAGCCCTGACAGGGGATTCTATCAGCCCCAGCATTTT.

This clonotype turned up a few times. This rearrangement joins TRBV4-1 to TRBJ2-5, with 7 nucleotides matching TRBD2. The trim removed 0 bases at V and 5 bases at J, leaving 9 bases unmatched. The CDR3 spans 16 residues. Germline V gene data show CDR1 as MGHRA and CDR2 as YSYEKL. The CDR3 bases are TGCGCCAGCAGCCAAGACCCCGGACGGGGAGGGGAGACCCAGTACTTC. This encodes CASSQDPGRGGETQYF.

This clonotype was observed at least ten times. The V and J genes are TRBV6-1 and TRBJ2-2; no definite D call. The length of the CDR3 is 14 residues. CDR1 and CDR2 (germline): MNHNS, SASEGT. V lost 7 bases to trimming and J lost 1 base, with 10 bases between them. As DNA, the CDR3 is TGTGCCAGCACCGAGTGGCAGAACACCGGGGAGCTGTTTTTT. This gives the protein CASTEWQNTGELFF.

This clonotype was seen a few times. J is TRBJ2-1 and V is TRBV3-1; TRBD2 matches 10 bases. In germline, CDR1 is LGHDT, CDR2 YNNKEL (reference sequence). With 6 bases clipped from V and 2 bases from J, the junction kept 7 bases outside the gene matches. The CDR3 sequence is 16 residues long. The CDR3 coding sequence is TGTGCCAGCAGACAGATCAGCGGGGGGGCCTACAATGAGCAGTTCTTC. Its protein is CASRQISGGAYNEQFF.

The sample holds a few counts of this clonotype. This chain connects TRBV5-1 to TRBJ1-1; 7 nucleotides align to TRBD1. Germline V gene lookup returns CDR1 SGHRS and CDR2 YFSETQ. J was trimmed by 4 bases and V by 0 bases; bases with no gene match: 18. This CDR3 comprises 19 residues. The CDR3 DNA reads TGCGCCAGCAGCTTGGACCCCCGCGACAGGGATGATAGACCCACTGAAGCTTTCTTT. It yields the protein CASSLDPRDRDDRPTEAFF.

V is TRBV18 and J is TRBJ1-2, with TRBD1 identical over 10 bases. Germline V gives CDR1 KGHSH, CDR2 LQKENI. J lost 1 base, V lost 8 bases, and 10 bases had no gene match. This CDR3 contains 16 residues. CDR3 residues: CASTTRDRGHNYGYTF. For the CDR3, the DNA is TGTGCCAGCACCACCCGGGACAGGGGCCATAACTATGGCTACACCTTC.

The chain uses TRBV10-3 and TRBJ1-3; no clear D gene. V lost 7 bases and J lost 3, with 13 bases in between. This CDR3 contains 14 residues. Germline loops: CDR1 ENHRY, CDR2 SYGVKD. The CDR3 loop is CAITDVVGGNTIYF. The CDR3 nucleotides read TGTGCCATCACCGACGTGGTTGGTGGAAACACCATATATTTT.